This T cell receptor beta chain was sequenced for a study of naive and memory T cell subsets. About this clonotype itself: As yet, its antigen is unknown.

Findings and caveats of the study: The power law exponent of TCR abundance differed between naive and memory cells. Over 85% of naive TCR sequences appeared only once after error correction, unlike memory subsets. A few larger clonotypes appeared in naive repertoires, especially CD8, possibly memory cells re-expressing CD45RA. Each distinct alpha or beta sequence counts as one clonotype.

Trimming took off 10 bases at V and 5 bases at J, with 13 bases between the two ends. The germline V gene has CDR1 MDHEN and CDR2 SYDVKM. The CDR3 length is 12 residues. Cells stained for CD3, CD4, CD8, CD45RA and CD27 were sorted into four subsets. An equimolar mix of two oligonucleotides served as the beta constant-region primer for TRBC1 and TRBC2. The ligated cDNA underwent four PCR rounds using SP2 and nested alpha and beta constant-region primers. TCRdb re-derived calls from the UMI-ligation and nested PCR reads in MiXCR, one entry per CDR3 protein. This table holds approximately 140,000 distinct CDR3 sequences, under 25% found once.

The clonotype originates from a human donor in good health. Material for sequencing was naive CD4+ T cells from blood. The chain carries TRBV28 and TRBJ2-3, with D hard to call. For the CDR3, the DNA is TGTGCCACCATTGGCCGACGAGATACGCAGTATTTT. Translation: CATIGRRDTQYF.